This record covers a single T cell receptor (beta chain). CDR3 size: 15 residues. CDR1 and CDR2 from the germline V gene are MNHNS and SASEGT. Trimming left V 7 bases short and J 1 base short, with 16 bases between. This entry is derived from a study of shared clonotypes between healthy human individuals. Overall study: A few men and a couple of women, aged 18 to 49, were donors.

Recent vaccinations or acute infections were absent in the healthy HIV-negative adult donors. Libraries were prepared by immunoSEQ multiplex PCR; TCRdb keeps only in-frame clonotypes and omits some of them. The sample includes some 2.4 million clones, 80% to 95% of them seen just once. The chain joins TRBV6-1 to TRBJ1-1, with TRBD1 as a possible D gene (6 bases). This TCR came from a man in his late teens or twenties in good health. Some clones in this sample may be carry-over from other donors' samples. Sequencing used naive CD4+ T cells from PBMCs. Noted subset: CD45RA+ positively selected. The CDR3, as DNA: TGTGCCAGCAACACGGGGGGGACACCGAACACTGAAGCTTTCTTT. Translating it yields CASNTGGTPNTEAFF.